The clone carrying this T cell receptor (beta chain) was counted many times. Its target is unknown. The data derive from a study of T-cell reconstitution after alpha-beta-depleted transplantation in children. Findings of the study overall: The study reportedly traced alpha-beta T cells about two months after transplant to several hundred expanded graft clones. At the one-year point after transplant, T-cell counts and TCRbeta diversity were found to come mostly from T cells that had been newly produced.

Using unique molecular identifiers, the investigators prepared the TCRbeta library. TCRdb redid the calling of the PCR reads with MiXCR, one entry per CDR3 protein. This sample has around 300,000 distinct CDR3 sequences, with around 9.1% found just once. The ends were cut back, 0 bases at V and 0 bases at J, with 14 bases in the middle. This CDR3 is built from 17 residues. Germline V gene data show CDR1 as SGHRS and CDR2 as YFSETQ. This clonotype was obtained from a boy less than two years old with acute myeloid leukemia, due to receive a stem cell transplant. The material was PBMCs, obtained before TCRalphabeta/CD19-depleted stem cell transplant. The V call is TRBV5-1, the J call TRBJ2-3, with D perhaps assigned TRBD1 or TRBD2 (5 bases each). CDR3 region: CASSLAGAPSSTDTQYF. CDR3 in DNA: TGCGCCAGCAGCTTGGCCGGGGCTCCTTCTAGCACAGATACGCAGTATTTT.